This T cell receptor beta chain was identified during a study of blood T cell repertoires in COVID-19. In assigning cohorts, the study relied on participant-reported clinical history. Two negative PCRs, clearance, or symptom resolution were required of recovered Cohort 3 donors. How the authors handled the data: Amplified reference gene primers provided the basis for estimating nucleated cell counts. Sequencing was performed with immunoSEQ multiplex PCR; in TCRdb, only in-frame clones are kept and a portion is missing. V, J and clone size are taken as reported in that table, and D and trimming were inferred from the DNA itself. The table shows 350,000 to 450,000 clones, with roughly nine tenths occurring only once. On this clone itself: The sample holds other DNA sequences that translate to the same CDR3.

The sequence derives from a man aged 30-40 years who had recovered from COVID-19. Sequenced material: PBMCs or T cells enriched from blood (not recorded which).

CDR3 sequence: CASSPGTGGYGYTF. The CDR3 nucleotides read TGTGCCAGCAGTCCCGGGACAGGGGGCTATGGCTACACCTTC. The chain joins TRBV6-5 to TRBJ1-2; TRBD1 matches at 11 bases. The V and J ends lost 5 bases and 4 bases, in that order; junction bases with no gene match: 3. This CDR3 has 14 residues. Germline values: CDR1 MNHEY, CDR2 SVGAGI.